This TCR beta chain derives from a study of blood T cell repertoires in COVID-19 (dated by TCRdb to between 2020 and 2021). As for the study more broadly: Collaborator samples came from the United States, Italy and Spain and covered acute and convalescent phases of COVID-19. The material from the prospective study consisted of cDNA or gDNA derived from T cells, B-cell-depleted T cells, or PBMCs. Deeply sampled blood TCRbeta repertoires from subjects exposed to, actively infected with, or recovered from COVID-19 were included in the dataset. The repertoires were released in a freely available public database intended as a resource for research on the immune response to SARS-CoV-2. Samples came from the ongoing ImmuneRACE study (first 160 participants) plus 1,254 subjects from 6 global collaborators. Nearly every sample came with metadata listing a de-identified subject ID, COVID-19 status, age in years and sex. Where available, HLA class I and class II types were obtained from metadata supplied by the sample provider rather than from assay-based typing.

The research as a whole found: Clinical and demographic metadata were provided uncurated, with the amount varying by source and participant.

Trimmed from V: 4 bases; trimmed from J: 7 bases; junction bases lacking a gene match: 10. CDR3 length: 16 amino acids, cysteine to phenylalanine. Of all the DNA, just the CDR3 is kept, 48 bases in frame from base 1. The germline V gene (reference sequence) gives CDR1 as SGHKS and CDR2 as YYEKEE. Collaborating institutions collected whole blood in K2EDTA tubes following their own protocols. For TCRbeta analysis, collaborators shipped samples as frozen whole blood, isolated PBMCs, or DNA extracted from either of those sample types. The immunoSEQ Assay, a bias-controlled multiplex PCR, was used to amplify TCRbeta CDR3 regions from genomic DNA. Regarding the original processing steps: The number of nucleated cells in each sample was estimated from the amplification of reference gene primers within the assay. Sequence reads were collapsed and filtered to measure the absolute abundance of every unique TCRbeta CDR3 rearrangement. For each sample, productive Simpson clonality was calculated by taking the square root of Simpson's diversity index across productive rearrangements. TCRdb retrieved this table from immuneACCESS and kept in-frame rearrangements only. Not all clones are present; in checked studies, unresolved V genes account for under half, and no reason is known for the remainder. The D gene and trimming were derived from the DNA, and the V and J assignments and clone size from that table. Within this sample are approximately 46,000 clones, with more than 70% of them counted one time only. The top ten clonotypes cover about 6.8% of the sample.

Note on this clone: The antigen it recognizes is unknown. There are no base qualities to consult, and no much larger clone falls within one base.

The TCR comes from a man in his sixties with acute or convalescent COVID-19. The specimen sequenced was peripheral blood. The receptor chain draws on TRBV5-5 and TRBJ1-4; TRBD1 agrees with 10 junctional bases. At the DNA level, the sequence is TGTGCCAGCAGCCCCCGGACAGGGGGTAAGGGTGAAAAACTGTTTTTT. The translation is CASSPRTGGKGEKLFF.